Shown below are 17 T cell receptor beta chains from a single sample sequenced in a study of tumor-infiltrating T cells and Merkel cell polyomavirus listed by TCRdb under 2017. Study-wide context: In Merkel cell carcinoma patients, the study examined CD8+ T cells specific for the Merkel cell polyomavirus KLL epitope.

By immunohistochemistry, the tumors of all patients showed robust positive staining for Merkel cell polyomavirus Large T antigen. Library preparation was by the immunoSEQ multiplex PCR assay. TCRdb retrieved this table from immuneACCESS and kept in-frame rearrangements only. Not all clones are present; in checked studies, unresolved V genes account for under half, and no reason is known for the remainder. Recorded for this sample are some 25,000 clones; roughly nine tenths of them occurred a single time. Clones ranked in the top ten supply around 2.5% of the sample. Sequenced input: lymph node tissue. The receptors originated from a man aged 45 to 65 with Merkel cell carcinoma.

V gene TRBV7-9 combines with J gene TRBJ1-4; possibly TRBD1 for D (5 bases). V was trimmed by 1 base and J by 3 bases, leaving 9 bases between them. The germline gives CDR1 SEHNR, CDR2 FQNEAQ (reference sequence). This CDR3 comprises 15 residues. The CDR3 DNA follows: TGTGCCAGCAGCTTAGGCGACAGAGCTAATGAAAAACTGTTTTTT. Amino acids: CASSLGDRANEKLFF.

CDR3 residues: CASGTGGANVLTF. CDR3 nucleotide sequence: TGTGCCAGCGGGACAGGTGGGGCCAACGTCCTGACTTTC. The chain joins TRBV27 to TRBJ2-6, with TRBD1 matching over 8 bases. The germline CDR1 and CDR2 sequences are MNHEY and SMNVEV (reference sequence). After removal of 8 bases from V and 3 bases from J, the junction contained 0 bases not matched to a gene. The CDR3 consists of 13 residues.

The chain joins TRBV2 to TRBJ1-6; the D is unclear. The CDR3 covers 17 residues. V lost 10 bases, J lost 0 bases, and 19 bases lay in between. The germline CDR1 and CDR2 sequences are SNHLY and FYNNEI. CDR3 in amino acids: CAILDFPPSSYNSPLHF. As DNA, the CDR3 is TGTGCCATTCTGGACTTTCCACCGAGCTCCTATAATTCACCCCTCCACTTT.

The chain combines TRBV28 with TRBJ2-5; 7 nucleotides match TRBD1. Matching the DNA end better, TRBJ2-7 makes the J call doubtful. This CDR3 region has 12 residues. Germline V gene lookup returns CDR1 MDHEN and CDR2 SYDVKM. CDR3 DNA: TGTGCCAGCCGACAGGGTTGGTACGAGCAGTACTTC. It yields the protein CASRQGWYEQYF.

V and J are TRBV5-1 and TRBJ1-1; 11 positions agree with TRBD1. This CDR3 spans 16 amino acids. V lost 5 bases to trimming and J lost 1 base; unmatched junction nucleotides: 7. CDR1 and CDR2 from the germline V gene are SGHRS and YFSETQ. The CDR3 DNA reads TGCGCCAGCAGTAGGGGACAGGGGGAGAGGAACACTGAAGCTTTCTTT. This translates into CASSRGQGERNTEAFF.

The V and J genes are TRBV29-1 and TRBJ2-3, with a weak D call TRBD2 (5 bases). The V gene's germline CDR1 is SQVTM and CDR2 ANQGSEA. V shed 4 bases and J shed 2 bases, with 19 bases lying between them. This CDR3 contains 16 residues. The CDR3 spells CSVAQAGQRLTDTQYF. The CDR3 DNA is TGCAGCGTTGCCCAGGCGGGTCAGAGACTCACAGATACGCAGTATTTT.

The CDR3 loop reads CASSYSASGTYEQYF. The CDR3 DNA follows: TGTGCCAGCAGTTACTCGGCTAGCGGAACCTACGAGCAGTACTTC. The chain links TRBV6-6 to TRBJ2-7; 7 nucleotides match TRBD2. The CDR3 consists of 15 residues. The germline CDR1 and CDR2 sequences are MNHNY and SVGAGI (reference sequence). The junction had 4 bases not matched to a gene; V was cut back by 0 bases and J by 2 bases.

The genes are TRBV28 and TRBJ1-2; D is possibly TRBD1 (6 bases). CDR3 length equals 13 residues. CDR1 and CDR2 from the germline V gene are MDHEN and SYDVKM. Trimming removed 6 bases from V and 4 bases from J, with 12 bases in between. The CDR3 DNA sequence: TGTGCCAGCAGCCGTGGGACACGCTATGGCTACACCTTC. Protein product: CASSRGTRYGYTF.

The CDR3 protein is CASSKSRQAVYSNQPQHF. CDR3 bases: TGTGCCAGTAGTAAAAGTAGACAGGCGGTTTATAGCAATCAGCCCCAGCATTTT. The chain links TRBV19 to TRBJ1-5; a possible D gene is TRBD1 (6 bases). Germline values: CDR1 LNHDA, CDR2 SQIVND (reference sequence). The CDR3 is 18 residues long. With 4 bases removed from V and 0 bases from J, the gap between germline ends came to 19 bases.

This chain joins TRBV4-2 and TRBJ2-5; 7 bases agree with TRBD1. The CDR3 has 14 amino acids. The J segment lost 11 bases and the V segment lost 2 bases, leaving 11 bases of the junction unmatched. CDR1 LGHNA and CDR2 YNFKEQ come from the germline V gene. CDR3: CASSQREGAWEQYF. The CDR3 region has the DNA TGTGCCAGCAGCCAAAGAGAGGGGGCGTGGGAGCAGTACTTC.

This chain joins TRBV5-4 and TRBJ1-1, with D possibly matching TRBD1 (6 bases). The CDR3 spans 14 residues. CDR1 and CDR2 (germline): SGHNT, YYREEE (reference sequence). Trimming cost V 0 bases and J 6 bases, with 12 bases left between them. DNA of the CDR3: TGTGCCAGCAGCTTGGGACAGGCCCAGTCTGAAGCTTTCTTT. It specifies CASSLGQAQSEAFF.

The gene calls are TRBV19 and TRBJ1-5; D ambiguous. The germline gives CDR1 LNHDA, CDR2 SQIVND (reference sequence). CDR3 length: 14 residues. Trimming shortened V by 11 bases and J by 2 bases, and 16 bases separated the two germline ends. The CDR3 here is CALTTDVGNQPQHF. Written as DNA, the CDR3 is TGTGCCTTAACAACAGATGTGGGCAATCAGCCCCAGCATTTT. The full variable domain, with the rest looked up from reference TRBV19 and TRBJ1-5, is DGGITQSPKYLFRKEGQNVTLSCEQNLNHDAMYWYRQDPGQGLRLIYYSQIVNDFQKGDIAEGYSVSREKKESFPLTVTSAQKNPTAFYLCALTTDVGNQPQHFGDGTRLSIL.

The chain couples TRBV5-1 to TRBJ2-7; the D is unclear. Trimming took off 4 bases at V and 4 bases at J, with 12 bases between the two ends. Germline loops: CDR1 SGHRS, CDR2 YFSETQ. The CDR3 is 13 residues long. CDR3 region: CASSPDTLYEQYF. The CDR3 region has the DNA TGCGCCAGCAGCCCCGACACATTATACGAGCAGTACTTC.

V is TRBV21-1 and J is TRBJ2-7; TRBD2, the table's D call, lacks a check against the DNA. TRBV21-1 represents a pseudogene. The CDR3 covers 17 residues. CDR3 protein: CASSKEVRPGSSYEQYF. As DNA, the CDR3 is TGTGCCAGCAGCAAAGAAGTGCGTCCGGGGAGCTCCTACGAGCAGTACTTC.

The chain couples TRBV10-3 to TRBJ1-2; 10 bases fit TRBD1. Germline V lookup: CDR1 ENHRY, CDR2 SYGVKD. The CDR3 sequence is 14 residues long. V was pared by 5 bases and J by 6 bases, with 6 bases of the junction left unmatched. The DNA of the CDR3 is TGTGCCATCAGTTGGGACAGGGGTGAAAATGGCTACACCTTC. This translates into CAISWDRGENGYTF.

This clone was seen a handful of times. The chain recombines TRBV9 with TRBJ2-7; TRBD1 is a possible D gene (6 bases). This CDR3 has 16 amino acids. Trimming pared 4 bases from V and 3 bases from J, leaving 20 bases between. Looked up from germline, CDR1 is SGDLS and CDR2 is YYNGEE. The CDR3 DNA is TGTGCCAGCAGCTCAGGGGACGGCTTGGGGCACTACGAGCAGTACTTC. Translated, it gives CASSSGDGLGHYEQYF. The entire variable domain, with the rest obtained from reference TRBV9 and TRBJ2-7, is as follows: DSGVTQTPKHLITATGQRVTLRCSPRSGDLSVYWYQQSLDQGLQFLIQYYNGEERAKGNILERFSAQQFPDLHSELNLSSLELGDSALYFCASSSGDGLGHYEQYFGPGTRLTVT.

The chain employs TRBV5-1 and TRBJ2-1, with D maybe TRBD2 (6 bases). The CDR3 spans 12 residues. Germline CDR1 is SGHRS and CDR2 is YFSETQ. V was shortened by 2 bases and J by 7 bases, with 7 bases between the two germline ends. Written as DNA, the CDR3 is TGCGCCAGCAGCTTCCGGGGGAATGAGCAGTTCTTC. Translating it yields CASSFRGNEQFF.